The sequence of this TCR beta chain was determined in a study of blood T cell repertoires in COVID-19. About the research overall: Sources were T cells, B-cell-depleted T cells, or PBMCs; the material itself was cDNA or gDNA.

Produced via immunoSEQ multiplex PCR; TCRdb's table is partial and in-frame only. The sample consists of 490,000 or so clones, 88% of them appearing once. CDR1 is MNHEY, CDR2 SVGEGT, per germline. CDR3 length: 16 residues. The V gene end was trimmed by 4 bases and the J gene end by 0 bases; junction bases not matched to a gene: 8. V gene TRBV6-2 or TRBV6-3 combines with J gene TRBJ1-1, with 7 bases fitting TRBD1. This TCR was recovered from a middle-aged woman who had recovered from COVID-19. The sample taken for sequencing was PBMCs or T cells enriched from blood (not recorded which). CDR3 nucleotides: TGTGCCAGCAGTTCTCGGGACAGCCTTATGAACACTGAAGCTTTCTTT. Translation: CASSSRDSLMNTEAFF.